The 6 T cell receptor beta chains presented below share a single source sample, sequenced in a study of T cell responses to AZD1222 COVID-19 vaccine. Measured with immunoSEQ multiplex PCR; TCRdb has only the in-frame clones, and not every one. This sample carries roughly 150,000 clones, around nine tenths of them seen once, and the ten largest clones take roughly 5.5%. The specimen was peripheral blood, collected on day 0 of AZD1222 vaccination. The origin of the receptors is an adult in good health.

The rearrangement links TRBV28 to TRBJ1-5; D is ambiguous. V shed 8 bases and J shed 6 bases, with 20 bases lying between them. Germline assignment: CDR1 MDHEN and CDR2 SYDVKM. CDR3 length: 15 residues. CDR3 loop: CASVRRGLAGQPQHF. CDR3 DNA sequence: TGTGCCAGCGTACGGCGCGGGTTGGCTGGTCAGCCCCAGCATTTT.

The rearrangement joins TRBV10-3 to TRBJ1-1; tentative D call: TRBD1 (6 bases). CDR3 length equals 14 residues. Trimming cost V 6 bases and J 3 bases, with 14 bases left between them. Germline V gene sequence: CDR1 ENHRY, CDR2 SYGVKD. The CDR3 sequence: CAIRGGGPDTEAFF. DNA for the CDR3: TGTGCCATCAGGGGAGGGGGACCTGACACTGAAGCTTTCTTT.

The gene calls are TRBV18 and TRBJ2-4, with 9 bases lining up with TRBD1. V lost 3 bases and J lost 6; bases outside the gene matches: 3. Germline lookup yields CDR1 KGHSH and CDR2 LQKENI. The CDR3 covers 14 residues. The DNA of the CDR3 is TGTGCCAGCTCACCGGACAGGGGCGGAAACATTCAGTACTTC. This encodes CASSPDRGGNIQYF.

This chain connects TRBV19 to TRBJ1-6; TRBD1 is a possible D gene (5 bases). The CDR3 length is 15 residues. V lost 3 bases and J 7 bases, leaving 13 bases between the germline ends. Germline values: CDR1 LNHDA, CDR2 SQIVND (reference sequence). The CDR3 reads CASSIMDKGNSPLHF. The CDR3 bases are TGTGCCAGTAGTATTATGGACAAGGGAAATTCACCCCTCCACTTT.

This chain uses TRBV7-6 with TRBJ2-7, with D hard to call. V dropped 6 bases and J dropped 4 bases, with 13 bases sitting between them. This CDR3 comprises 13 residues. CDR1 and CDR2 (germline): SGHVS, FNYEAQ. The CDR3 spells CASREPGSYEQYF. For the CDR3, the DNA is TGTGCCAGCAGAGAGCCCGGGTCTTACGAGCAGTACTTC. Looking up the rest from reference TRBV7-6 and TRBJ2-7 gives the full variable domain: GAGVSQSPRYKVTKRGQDVALRCDPISGHVSLYWYRQALGQGPEFLTYFNYEAQQDKSGLPNDRFSAERPEGSISTLTIQRTEQRDSAMYRCASREPGSYEQYFGPGTRLTVT.

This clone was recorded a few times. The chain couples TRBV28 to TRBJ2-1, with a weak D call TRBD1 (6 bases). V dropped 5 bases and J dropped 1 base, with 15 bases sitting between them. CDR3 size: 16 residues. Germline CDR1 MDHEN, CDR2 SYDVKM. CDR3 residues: CASSPGQLISYNEQFF. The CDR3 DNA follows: TGTGCCAGCAGTCCTGGACAGCTCATATCCTACAATGAGCAGTTCTTC.